The 9 T cell receptor beta chains below come from one sample, sequenced in a study of blood T cell repertoires in COVID-19. TCRdb keeps only in-frame clones here, not all; method: immunoSEQ multiplex PCR. The sample has approximately 450,000 clones; approximately 92% are singletons. Specimen: PBMCs or T cells enriched from blood (not recorded which). These receptors all come from a man under 40 who had recovered from COVID-19.

The gene calls are TRBV7-2 and TRBJ2-5; tentatively, D is TRBD2 (5 bases). CDR1 is SGHTA and CDR2 is FQGNSA in the germline V gene. There are 13 residues in the CDR3. Trimming shortened V by 5 bases and J by 4 bases, and 11 bases separated the two germline ends. CDR3 sequence reads: CASSRNLAETQYF. CDR3 bases: TGTGCCAGCAGCCGTAACCTAGCAGAGACCCAGTACTTC.

CDR3 region: CASGKPVLTGGRGYTF. CDR3 coding DNA: TGTGCTAGTGGTAAACCCGTGCTGACAGGGGGTCGGGGCTACACCTTC. This sequence joins TRBV12-5 and TRBJ1-2, with 9 bases that match TRBD1. CDR3 length: 16 residues. CDR1 is LGHNT and CDR2 is FRNRAP in the germline V gene. V was pared by 5 bases and J by 8 bases, with 15 bases of the junction left unmatched. Full variable domain (missing parts from reference TRBV12-5 and TRBJ1-2): DARVTQTPRHKVTEMGQEVTMRCQPILGHNTVFWYRQTMMQGLELLAYFRNRAPLDDSGMPKDRFSAEMPDATLATLKIQPSEPRDSAVYFCASGKPVLTGGRGYTFGSGTRLTVV.

V usage is TRBV19 and J usage is TRBJ1-2, with D maybe TRBD1 (5 bases). Germline lookup yields CDR1 LNHDA and CDR2 SQIVND (reference sequence). The CDR3 is 12 amino acids. V lost 4 bases and J 7 bases, leaving 10 bases between the germline ends. The CDR3 coding sequence is TGTGCCAGTAGTAAGGGACTGATTGGCTACACCTTC. Amino acids: CASSKGLIGYTF. Full variable domain (outside the CDR3, taken from reference TRBV19 and TRBJ1-2): DGGITQSPKYLFRKEGQNVTLSCEQNLNHDAMYWYRQDPGQGLRLIYYSQIVNDFQKGDIAEGYSVSREKKESFPLTVTSAQKNPTAFYLCASSKGLIGYTFGSGTRLTVV.

In this sample, this clone turned up once. This chain joins TRBV7-9 and TRBJ1-4; the match to TRBD1 covers 8 bases. The V gene's germline CDR1 is SEHNR and CDR2 FQNEAQ (reference sequence). V was pared by 3 bases and J by 6 bases, with 6 bases of the junction left unmatched. The CDR3 is 15 residues long. The CDR3 spells CASSLRTGRDEKLFF. The CDR3 nucleotides read TGTGCCAGCAGCTTGAGGACAGGGAGGGATGAAAAACTGTTTTTT.

In this sample, this clone turned up once. This rearrangement joins TRBV11-1 to TRBJ2-1, with D unresolved. This CDR3 is 14 amino acids long. Between the trimmed V and J ends, which lost 2 bases and 4 bases, there was a span of 9 bases. Per the germline V gene, CDR1 is SGHAT and CDR2 is FQDESV (reference sequence). CDR3 sequence (DNA): TGTGCCAGCAGCTTACGGGTTTCTTACAATGAGCAGTTCTTC. Translating gives CASSLRVSYNEQFF.

The CDR3 region is CAARDRGNQPQHF. Here the CDR3 DNA reads TGTGCCGCCCGGGACAGGGGCAATCAGCCCCAGCATTTT. The rearrangement joins TRBV28 to TRBJ1-5; 9 bases are a match to TRBD1. The CDR3 spans 13 residues. Trimming removed 11 bases from V and 2 bases from J; junction bases left unmatched: 4. Germline assignment: CDR1 MDHEN and CDR2 SYDVKM.

The chain links TRBV7-9 to TRBJ2-1, with 9 bases that match TRBD2. In germline, CDR1 is SEHNR, CDR2 FQNEAQ (reference sequence). V lost 1 base and J lost 12; bases outside the gene matches: 1. The CDR3 is 12 residues long. Here the CDR3 reads CASSLGAGGQFF. Here the CDR3 DNA reads TGTGCCAGCAGCTTAGGAGCGGGAGGGCAGTTCTTC. The variable domain in full, completed from reference TRBV7-9 and TRBJ2-1, reads DTGVSQNPRHKITKRGQNVTFRCDPISEHNRLYWYRQTLGQGPEFLTYFQNEAQLEKSRLLSDRFSAERPKGSFSTLEIQRTEQGDSAMYLCASSLGAGGQFFGPGTRLTVL.

This sequence joins TRBV9 and TRBJ2-5; 8 positions agree with TRBD2. The V gene's germline CDR1 is SGDLS and CDR2 YYNGEE. CDR3 length: 15 amino acids. After removal of 4 bases from V and 2 bases from J, the junction contained 7 bases not matched to a gene. The CDR3 sequence is CASSLSGRVQETQYF. CDR3 DNA sequence: TGTGCCAGCAGCCTGAGCGGGAGAGTACAAGAGACCCAGTACTTC.

In nucleotides, the CDR3 is TGTGCCAGCTCACCGAATAGGGGGGGAGAGACCCAGTACTTC. Residues: CASSPNRGGETQYF. This chain joins TRBV18 and TRBJ2-5; the D gene is possibly TRBD2 (7 bases). CDR1 KGHSH and CDR2 LQKENI come from the germline V gene. CDR3 length equals 14 residues. The germline V and J ends were trimmed by 3 bases and 4 bases, with 12 bases remaining between them.